This T cell receptor (beta chain) was found in a study of cytomegalovirus exposure and HLA in healthy donors. Study summary: The roughly 660 first-cohort repertoires shared a platform with the approximately 110 validation repertoires, as reported in a later analysis. The study's findings and limits: According to a subsequent analysis, TCR clusters identified in the first cohort showed a tendency to co-occur across the 120 or so validation repertoires. A list of 164 TCR beta chains associated with cytomegalovirus was given. According to reports, the classifier identified cytomegalovirus status with high specificity and sensitivity.

CDR3 length: 12 amino acids. The V end was cut by 1 base, the J end by 6 bases, with 3 bases between. The germline V gene has CDR1 KGHSH and CDR2 LQKENI. Generated by immunoSEQ multiplex PCR, the TCRdb table keeps only in-frame clones and is missing some. The table has 150,000 to 200,000 clones, more than 70% seen once. On this clone itself: Antigen specificity is unknown.

The chain employs TRBV18 and TRBJ2-2, with D unclear. This sequence was found in a man aged 18 to 35 in good health and CMV-seronegative. Sample: PBMCs. CDR3 sequence: CASSPLAGELFF. CDR3 DNA sequence: TGTGCCAGCTCACCACTAGCCGGGGAGCTGTTTTTT.